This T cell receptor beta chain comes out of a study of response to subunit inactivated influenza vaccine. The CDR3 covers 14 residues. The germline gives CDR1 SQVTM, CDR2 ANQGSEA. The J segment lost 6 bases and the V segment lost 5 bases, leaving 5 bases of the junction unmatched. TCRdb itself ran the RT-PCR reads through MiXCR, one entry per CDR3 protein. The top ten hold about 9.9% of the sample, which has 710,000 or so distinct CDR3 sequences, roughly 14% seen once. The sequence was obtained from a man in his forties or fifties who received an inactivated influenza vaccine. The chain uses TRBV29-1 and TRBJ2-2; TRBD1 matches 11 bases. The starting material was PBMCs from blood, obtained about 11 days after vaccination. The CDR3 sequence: CSVLGDRGSGELFF. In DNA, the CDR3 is TGCAGCGTTTTGGGGGACAGGGGGTCCGGGGAGCTGTTTTTT.